This T cell receptor beta chain was profiled in a study of OX40 agonist ivuxolimab in advanced cancers. Study summary: Recorded diagnoses for dose-escalation patients were hepatocellular carcinoma, melanoma, renal cell or head and neck cancer. Whole-study results and caveats: Fewer expanded clones were found on average in CD4+ than in CD8+ T cells.

This clone has just a few counts. Its antigen is as yet unknown. This table comes from immunoSEQ multiplex PCR, and its TCRdb copy is limited to in-frame clones, with some not included. The sample lists about 110,000 clones; 75% to 95% were seen once. The input for sequencing was CD4+ or CD8+ T cells sorted from blood, taken in a trial of the OX40 agonist ivuxolimab. This receptor was obtained from an adult with an advanced solid tumor such as melanoma, head and neck, liver or kidney cancer.

The CDR3: CASRPWGTEQYF. The CDR3 coding sequence is TGTGCCAGCCGCCCCTGGGGGACCGAGCAGTACTTC. This chain links TRBV28 with TRBJ2-7; D tentatively reads TRBD1 or TRBD2 (5 bases each). In germline, CDR1 is MDHEN, CDR2 SYDVKM. CDR3 length: 12 amino acids. The V gene lost 8 bases and the J gene lost 6 bases, with 14 bases spanning the gap.